A single sample is the source of the 32 T cell receptor beta chains below, sequenced in a study of shared clonotypes between healthy human individuals. Sequenced by immunoSEQ multiplex PCR; TCRdb stores in-frame clones only, minus some. The sample records about 1.1 million clones, roughly 80% being singletons. Specimen: memory CD4+ T cells from PBMCs. Subset given: CD45RA-negative fraction. These receptor sequences come from a man between 18 and 35 years old in good health. Some clones in this sample may be carry-over from other donors' samples.

This chain links TRBV14 with TRBJ1-4; 9 nucleotides agree with TRBD1. There are 19 residues in the CDR3. The germline CDR1 and CDR2 sequences are SGHDN and FVKESK. V lost 3 bases and J lost 1; bases outside the gene matches: 12. For the CDR3, the DNA is TGTGCCAGCAGCCACTTTCCGGGACAGGGATTAGGAACTAATGAAAAACTGTTTTTT. Protein: CASSHFPGQGLGTNEKLFF.

The V call is TRBV29-1, the J call TRBJ2-3, with D perhaps matching TRBD2 (5 bases). CDR3 length equals 14 residues. Germline CDR1 SQVTM, CDR2 ANQGSEA. The germline V and J ends were trimmed by 2 bases and 3 bases, with 12 bases remaining between them. The CDR3 loop reads CSVEKGRGTDTQYF. CDR3 in DNA: TGCAGCGTTGAAAAGGGTCGCGGGACAGATACGCAGTATTTT.

The chain combines TRBV2 with TRBJ2-7; D uncertain. Germline V gene lookup returns CDR1 SNHLY and CDR2 FYNNEI. The CDR3 is 14 residues long. Trimming stripped 7 bases from V and 0 bases from J, with 13 bases between. The CDR3 loop reads CASNNLDRSYEQYF. The CDR3 DNA is TGTGCCAGCAATAATCTGGACCGCTCCTACGAGCAGTACTTC.

This sequence joins TRBV4-2 and TRBJ2-2; 10 nucleotides agree with TRBD2. Germline V gives CDR1 LGHNA, CDR2 YNFKEQ. The CDR3 is 17 residues long. V was pared by 3 bases and J by 8 bases, with 12 bases of the junction left unmatched. In DNA form, the CDR3 reads TGTGCCAGCAGCCAGCCTATAGCGGGAGGCCTCAATGGGGAGCTGTTTTTT. This codes for CASSQPIAGGLNGELFF.

The rearrangement uses TRBV7-9 and TRBJ2-5, with unresolved D. The CDR3 totals 13 residues. From germline, CDR1 is SEHNR and CDR2 FQNEAQ (reference sequence). Trimming took off 1 base at V and 2 bases at J, with 5 bases between the two ends. This CDR3 reads CASSLGRQETQYF. The CDR3 bases are TGTGCCAGCAGCTTAGGGCGGCAAGAGACCCAGTACTTC.

The chain links TRBV5-5 to TRBJ2-7; TRBD1 matches 7 bases. From germline, CDR1 is SGHKS and CDR2 YYEKEE (reference sequence). This CDR3 contains 14 residues. The J segment lost 5 bases and the V segment lost 4 bases, leaving 9 bases of the junction unmatched. CDR3 DNA: TGTGCCAGCAGCACGATAAGACAGGGCGACGAGCAGTACTTC. Protein sequence: CASSTIRQGDEQYF.

CDR3 residues: CASSTSAWTYNEQFF. CDR3 DNA sequence: TGTGCCAGCTCCACTAGCGCCTGGACCTACAATGAGCAGTTCTTC. V usage is TRBV18 and J usage is TRBJ2-1, with 7 bases matching TRBD2. The V segment lost 6 bases and the J segment 2 bases; nucleotides outside the gene matches: 7. CDR3 length: 15 amino acids. Germline assignment: CDR1 KGHSH and CDR2 LQKENI.

This clone came up once. This chain joins TRBV5-5 and TRBJ2-7; 13 nucleotides align to TRBD2. The CDR3 length is 15 residues. Germline CDR1 SGHKS, CDR2 YYEKEE (reference sequence). V dropped 4 bases and J dropped 4; count of bases not matched to a gene: 5. CDR3 nucleotides: TGTGCCAGCAGCCGGACTAGCGGGAGCTATTACGAGCAGTACTTC. As protein: CASSRTSGSYYEQYF.

The chain links TRBV5-5 to TRBJ2-7, with D unclear. This CDR3 region has 13 residues. V was pared by 4 bases and J by 4 bases, with 12 bases between. Looked up from germline, CDR1 is SGHKS and CDR2 is YYEKEE (reference sequence). This CDR3 is CASSPVDMYEQYF. CDR3 sequence (DNA): TGTGCCAGCAGCCCCGTAGATATGTACGAGCAGTACTTC.

This rearrangement joins TRBV27 to TRBJ1-5, with a tentative D call TRBD1 (5 bases). Germline CDR1 reads MNHEY; CDR2 reads SMNVEV (reference sequence). Deletions cut 5 bases from V and 5 bases from J, with 19 bases between. This CDR3 region has 16 residues. As DNA, the CDR3 is TGTGCCAGCAGTCCTCGACTCAGGGAAGTATATCAGCCCCAGCATTTT. Its translation is CASSPRLREVYQPQHF.

This clone was picked up one time. The rearrangement uses TRBV5-8 and TRBJ2-3; D ambiguous. CDR3 length: 14 residues. Deletions cut 2 bases from V and 3 bases from J, with 10 bases between. Germline CDR1 is SGHTS and CDR2 is YDEGEE. The CDR3, as DNA: TGTGCCAGCAGCTTACGGAGTGAGACAGATACGCAGTATTTT. As protein: CASSLRSETDTQYF.

The CDR3 loop is CASHSTGGTDEQYF. In DNA, the CDR3 is TGCGCCAGCCACTCAACAGGGGGCACCGACGAGCAGTACTTC. The J gene is TRBJ2-7, the V gene TRBV5-1, with TRBD1 identical over 9 bases. There are 14 residues in the CDR3. J lost 5 bases, V lost 7 bases, and 10 bases had no gene match. The germline CDR1 and CDR2 sequences are SGHRS and YFSETQ.

The chain recombines TRBV30 with TRBJ1-2; 8 nucleotides agree with TRBD1. Germline V lookup: CDR1 GTSNPN, CDR2 SVGIG (reference sequence). The CDR3 is 12 amino acids. Trimming at V came to 2 bases and at J to 8 bases, leaving 4 bases not matched to a gene. The CDR3 DNA sequence: TGTGCCTGGAGTCCACAGGGGGAGGGCTACACCTTC. Its protein product is CAWSPQGEGYTF.

This rearrangement joins TRBV5-1 to TRBJ2-5, with D tentatively TRBD1 (6 bases). The J call may not be correct, given that the DNA end is closer to TRBJ2-7. CDR1 is SGHRS and CDR2 is YFSETQ in the germline V gene. The CDR3 spans 13 residues. For the CDR3, the DNA is TGCGCCAGCCAGATCTTGGGGGCGTCCGAGCAGTACTTC. It specifies CASQILGASEQYF.

The V call is TRBV15, the J call TRBJ2-7; a weak D match, TRBD2 (5 bases). The V gene lost 0 bases and the J gene lost 0 bases, with 12 bases spanning the gap. Germline V lookup: CDR1 LNHNV, CDR2 YYDKDF (reference sequence). This CDR3 has 16 amino acids. CDR3 sequence (DNA): TGTGCCACCAGCAGAGATTCCAGGAGGAGCTCCTACGAGCAGTACTTC. As protein: CATSRDSRRSSYEQYF.

This clone came up a few times. This chain uses TRBV7-2 with TRBJ2-7; TRBD2 might be the D (6 bases). The germline gives CDR1 SGHTA, CDR2 FQGNSA. V lost 5 bases and J 4 bases, leaving 21 bases between the germline ends. The CDR3 sequence is 16 residues long. This chain's CDR3 is CASSPIGERVTYEQYF. The DNA for the CDR3 is TGTGCCAGCAGCCCGATAGGGGAGCGGGTAACTTACGAGCAGTACTTC.

The chain is built from TRBV6-1 and TRBJ2-1; 9 bases fit TRBD1. Germline V gene sequence: CDR1 MNHNS, CDR2 SASEGT. V was clipped by 5 bases and J by 5 bases; unmatched bases: 4. The CDR3 spans 14 residues. The CDR3, as DNA: TGTGCCAGCAGTCCACGGACAGGGGACAATGAGCAGTTCTTC. This gives the protein CASSPRTGDNEQFF.

Note on this clone: Other DNA sequences in this sample translate to the same CDR3. The chain combines TRBV30 with TRBJ2-1; 13 bases are shared with TRBD2. There are 17 residues in the CDR3. V trimming: 3 bases; J trimming: 0 bases; junction bases outside the gene matches: 5. Germline V CDR1 and CDR2: GTSNPN, SVGIG (reference sequence). CDR3 coding DNA: TGTGCCTGGAGCGGGGGACTAGCGGGAAACTCCTACAATGAGCAGTTCTTC. It codes for CAWSGGLAGNSYNEQFF.

The genes are TRBV10-1 and TRBJ1-2; D is undetermined. V lost 5 bases to trimming and J lost 5 bases, with 21 bases between them. This CDR3 is built from 16 residues. The germline V gene encodes CDR1 WNHNN and CDR2 SYGVQD (reference sequence). The CDR3 is CASSTPLTPIRYGYTF. In DNA form, the CDR3 reads TGCGCCAGCAGTACCCCACTCACACCTATAAGATATGGCTACACCTTC.

This rearrangement joins TRBV7-9 to TRBJ2-2; TRBD2 is a possible D gene (5 bases). Germline CDR1 reads SEHNR; CDR2 reads FQNEAQ (reference sequence). The CDR3 contains 14 residues. Trimming shortened V by 1 base and J by 6 bases, and 9 bases separated the two germline ends. The CDR3 nucleotides read TGTGCCAGCAGCTTAGTTGCGGGTTCCGGGGAGCTGTTTTTT. Its protein product is CASSLVAGSGELFF.

V gene TRBV2 combines with J gene TRBJ1-1, with 8 nucleotides matching TRBD1. J was trimmed by 1 base and V by 4 bases; bases with no gene match: 5. From germline, CDR1 is SNHLY and CDR2 FYNNEI. The CDR3 covers 15 residues. The CDR3 reads CASSVTGTGNTEAFF. The CDR3 nucleotides are TGTGCCAGCAGTGTAACCGGGACAGGGAACACTGAAGCTTTCTTT.

V is TRBV28 and J is TRBJ2-4; D is perhaps TRBD2 (5 bases). The V end lost 2 bases, the J end lost 1 base, and 12 bases lay between the germline ends. Germline V lookup: CDR1 MDHEN, CDR2 SYDVKM. CDR3 length equals 16 residues. CDR3 DNA sequence: TGTGCCAGCAGTTTAGCCGCTAGCCGGGCCAAAAACATTCAGTACTTC. Encoded protein: CASSLAASRAKNIQYF.

This chain uses TRBV27 with TRBJ1-2; D ambiguous. CDR1 is MNHEY and CDR2 is SMNVEV in the germline V gene (reference sequence). The V end was cut by 5 bases, the J end by 4 bases, with 17 bases between. The CDR3 extends over 15 amino acids. CDR3 loop: CASSPPPSIGYGYTF. CDR3 DNA: TGTGCCAGCAGTCCACCTCCCTCGATCGGCTATGGCTACACCTTC.

This chain connects TRBV7-2 to TRBJ2-3; 8 bases match TRBD2. V shed 1 base, J shed 7 bases, and the junction held 13 bases outside the gene matches. The CDR3 spans 17 residues. The V gene's germline CDR1 is SGHTA and CDR2 FQGNSA. CDR3 in amino acids: CASSLVRLAGDSYTQYF. Here the CDR3 DNA reads TGTGCCAGCAGCTTAGTGCGTCTAGCGGGTGACTCGTATACGCAGTATTTT.

The rearrangement links TRBV28 to TRBJ1-5, with 7 bases matching TRBD1. V trimming: 7 bases; J trimming: 7 bases; junction bases outside the gene matches: 10. CDR1 is MDHEN, CDR2 SYDVKM, per germline. CDR3 size: 14 residues. The CDR3 is CASITIQGSQPQHF. CDR3 sequence (DNA): TGTGCCAGCATAACCATACAGGGGTCGCAGCCCCAGCATTTT.

The gene calls are TRBV30 and TRBJ2-3; D not certain. The germline V and J ends were trimmed by 3 bases and 0 bases, with 4 bases remaining between them. This CDR3 has 12 amino acids. Germline-derived CDR1 and CDR2 are GTSNPN and SVGIG (reference sequence). DNA of the CDR3: TGTGCCTGGAGGCCTAGCACAGATACGCAGTATTTT. This sequence encodes CAWRPSTDTQYF.

The rearrangement joins TRBV5-1 to TRBJ1-6; D is possibly TRBD1 (6 bases). Germline CDR1 SGHRS, CDR2 YFSETQ. The CDR3 loop spans 16 amino acids. Trimming cost V 5 bases and J 9 bases, with 21 bases left between them. CDR3 loop: CASSSEWDILSSPLHF. DNA of the CDR3: TGCGCCAGCAGTTCAGAGTGGGACATCTTAAGTTCACCCCTCCACTTT.

This clone has a single count. This sequence joins TRBV7-2 and TRBJ1-4; D not resolved. The V end lost 8 bases, the J end lost 3 bases, and 10 bases lay between the germline ends. CDR1 and CDR2 (germline): SGHTA, FQGNSA. This CDR3 is built from 13 residues. CDR3 amino acids: CASRGQANEKLFF. The CDR3 region has the DNA TGTGCCAGCCGGGGTCAAGCTAATGAAAAACTGTTTTTT.

This sequence joins TRBV7-3 and TRBJ2-5; TRBD2 matches 13 bases. Germline-derived CDR1 and CDR2 are SGHTA and FQGTGA. CDR3 length equals 17 residues. V shed 5 bases, J shed 4 bases, and the junction held 10 bases outside the gene matches. CDR3 protein: CASSLGLAGVMGETQYF. CDR3 in DNA: TGTGCCAGCAGCCTAGGACTAGCGGGAGTCATGGGAGAGACCCAGTACTTC. The full variable domain, rest sourced from reference TRBV7-3 and TRBJ2-5, is GAGVSQTPSNKVTEKGKYVELRCDPISGHTALYWYRQSLGQGPEFLIYFQGTGAADDSGLPNDRFFAVRPEGSVSTLKIQRTERGDSAVYLCASSLGLAGVMGETQYFGPGTRLLVL.

This sequence joins TRBV7-9 and TRBJ1-2; D gene ambiguous. The V and J ends lost 2 bases and 4 bases respectively, with 8 bases between them. The germline V gene has CDR1 SEHNR and CDR2 FQNEAQ (reference sequence). The CDR3 runs 13 residues. The CDR3 region is CASSLIGTYGYTF. In DNA, the CDR3 is TGTGCCAGCAGCTTAATCGGAACCTATGGCTACACCTTC.

A note on this clone: The sample carries other DNA sequences with the same CDR3. V usage is TRBV28 and J usage is TRBJ1-1, with no clear D. Trimming removed 3 bases from V and 1 base from J, with 9 bases in between. CDR3 length: 14 amino acids. Germline loops: CDR1 MDHEN, CDR2 SYDVKM. CDR3 in DNA: TGTGCCAGCAGTTTGGTCCGGAGGAACACTGAAGCTTTCTTT. Protein: CASSLVRRNTEAFF.

V and J are TRBV28 and TRBJ1-4; 7 nucleotides match TRBD1. Germline V lookup: CDR1 MDHEN, CDR2 SYDVKM. The CDR3 contains 18 residues. The ends lost 8 bases at V and 0 bases at J; junction bases unmatched: 15. CDR3 nucleotides: TGTGCCAGCGTATCGGGGGTACAGGGGTTTCCAACTAATGAAAAACTGTTTTTT. It translates to CASVSGVQGFPTNEKLFF. Supplemented by reference TRBV28 and TRBJ1-4, the full variable domain reads DVKVTQSSRYLVKRTGEKVFLECVQDMDHENMFWYRQDPGLGLRLIYFSYDVKMKEKGDIPEGYSVSREKKERFSLILESASTNQTSMYLCASVSGVQGFPTNEKLFFGSGTQLSVL.